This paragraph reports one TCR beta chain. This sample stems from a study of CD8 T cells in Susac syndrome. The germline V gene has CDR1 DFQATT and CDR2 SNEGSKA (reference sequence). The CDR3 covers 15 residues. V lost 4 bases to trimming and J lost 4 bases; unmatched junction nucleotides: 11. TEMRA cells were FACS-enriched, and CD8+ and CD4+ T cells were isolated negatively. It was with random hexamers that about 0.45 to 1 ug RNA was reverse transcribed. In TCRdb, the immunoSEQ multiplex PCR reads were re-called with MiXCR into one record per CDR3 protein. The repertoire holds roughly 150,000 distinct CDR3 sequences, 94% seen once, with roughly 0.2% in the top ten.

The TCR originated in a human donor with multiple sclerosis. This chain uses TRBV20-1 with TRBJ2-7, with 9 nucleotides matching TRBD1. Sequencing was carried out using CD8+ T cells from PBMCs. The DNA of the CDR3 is TGCAGTGCTAAGGAGACAGGGGGGTCTCTGTACGAGCAGTACTTC. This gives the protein CSAKETGGSLYEQYF.